This entry lists 13 T cell receptor beta chains sequenced from one sample in a study of post-analysis software for immune sequencing data. Overall study findings and caveats: Comparison of patients with controls showed a handful of TRBV segments more frequent in patients, TRBV5-6, TRBV5-1 and TRBV20-1 among them.

Unique molecular identifiers had been added to the TCR beta cDNA libraries. Via MiXCR, TCRdb re-called the PCR reads, giving one row per CDR3 protein. This sample has approximately 460,000 distinct CDR3 sequences, with over 35% found just once. These receptors lack a known antigen. The sample comprised blood. These receptors came from a girl aged 10 to 17 with multiple sclerosis.

This clonotype was detected ten times or more. A read error may produce the germline difference seen at one junction end. This rearrangement joins TRBV5-1 to TRBJ2-3; no clear D gene. This CDR3 comprises 12 residues. The germline CDR1 and CDR2 sequences are SGHRS and YFSETQ. In nucleotides, the CDR3 is TGTGCCAGCAGCTTAGATACAGATACGCAGTATTTT. The encoded protein is CASSLDTDTQYF. The variable domain in full, completed from reference TRBV5-1 and TRBJ2-3, reads KAGVTQTPRYLIKTRGQQVTLSCSPISGHRSVSWYQQTPGQGLQFLFEYFSETQRNKGNFPGRFSGRQFSNSRSEMNVSTLELGDSALYLCASSLDTDTQYFGPGTRLTVL.

The CDR3 DNA reads as TGTGCCAGCAGAGAGTCAGGGAGGAGCACTGAAGCTTTCTTT. Translated: CASRESGRSTEAFF. The V and J genes are TRBV6-1 and TRBJ1-1; TRBD1 is a possible D gene (5 bases). V shed 6 bases and J shed 4 bases, with 15 bases lying between them. This CDR3 comprises 14 residues. CDR1 and CDR2 (germline): MNHNS, SASEGT.

This chain joins TRBV29-1 and TRBJ1-2; tentatively, D is TRBD1 (6 bases). V lost 7 bases and J 4 bases, leaving 16 bases between the germline ends. CDR1 SQVTM and CDR2 ANQGSEA come from the germline V gene. This CDR3 has 13 residues. The DNA of the CDR3 is TGCAGCGCAGTAACAGGGAAGGGCTATGGCTACACCTTC. Its protein is CSAVTGKGYGYTF.

This clonotype was seen once. This chain joins TRBV6-1 and TRBJ2-4; no reliable D call. Near its end, the DNA agrees better with TRBJ2-7, so the J call may be wrong. This CDR3 is built from 12 residues. CDR1 and CDR2 from the germline V gene are MNHNS and SASEGT. The CDR3 loop reads CASTPDLYEQYF. CDR3 nucleotide sequence: TGTGCCAGCACCCCGGATCTCTACGAGCAGTACTTC.

The chain links TRBV6-4 to TRBJ1-2; 9 bases agree with TRBD1. Losses at the gene ends were 4 bases for V and 4 bases for J; bases not matched to a gene: 10. The CDR3 contains 16 residues. Looked up from germline, CDR1 is MRHNA and CDR2 is SNTAGT. The CDR3 bases are TGTGCCAGCAGTGCACAGGGGGCCTGGGACCTCTATGGCTACACCTTC. Amino acid sequence: CASSAQGAWDLYGYTF.

The J gene is TRBJ2-1, the V gene TRBV7-3; D remains unclear. From germline, CDR1 is SGHTA and CDR2 FQGTGA. The V end lost 6 bases, the J end lost 1 base, and 7 bases lay between the germline ends. The CDR3 contains 13 residues. CDR3 residues: CASRVSSYNEQFF. The CDR3 nucleotides read TGTGCCAGCAGGGTTAGTTCCTACAATGAGCAGTTCTTC.

This clonotype was seen more than once but under ten times. A read error may account for a junction end that differs from germline. This CDR3 is CASSEWDYNSPPHF. The DNA of the CDR3 is TGTGCCAGCAGTGAGTGGGATTATAATTCACCCCCCCACTTT. V usage is TRBV6-1 and J usage is TRBJ1-6, with D unresolved. Germline CDR1 and CDR2: MNHNS and SASEGT. This CDR3 is 14 amino acids long.

The CDR3 sequence: CASSLALAGEYEQYF. For the CDR3, the DNA is TGTGCCAGCAGCTTAGCCCTAGCGGGAGAATATGAGCAGTACTTC. The rearrangement joins TRBV7-8 to TRBJ2-5; 10 bases map to TRBD2. The CDR3 spans 15 residues. The germline V gene encodes CDR1 SGHVS and CDR2 FQNEAQ. With V trimmed by 0 bases and J by 11 bases, 9 bases remained unmatched.

The chain has TRBV9 and TRBJ1-1, with 8 bases that match TRBD1. The CDR3 covers 15 residues. Germline CDR1 reads SGDLS; CDR2 reads YYNGEE. V dropped 4 bases and J dropped 0; count of bases not matched to a gene: 5. CDR3 sequence (DNA): TGTGCCAGCAGCCCAGAGGACAGGGTGAACACTGAAGCTTTCTTT. This gives the protein CASSPEDRVNTEAFF.

Only a few counts were recorded for this clonotype. The CDR3 sequence: CASSLSPGTDYSYEQYF. The CDR3 nucleotides are TGTGCCAGCAGTTTAAGCCCAGGGACAGATTATTCCTACGAGCAGTACTTC. The chain uses TRBV28 and TRBJ2-7; 7 bases match TRBD1. V lost 2 bases, J lost 1 base, and 11 bases stayed unmatched. The length of the CDR3 is 17 residues. Per the germline V gene, CDR1 is MDHEN and CDR2 is SYDVKM. Using reference TRBV28 and TRBJ2-7 for the parts outside the CDR3, the full variable domain is DVKVTQSSRYLVKRTGEKVFLECVQDMDHENMFWYRQDPGLGLRLIYFSYDVKMKEKGDIPEGYSVSREKKERFSLILESASTNQTSMYLCASSLSPGTDYSYEQYFGPGTRLTVT.

The V call is TRBV20-1, the J call TRBJ2-2; the match to TRBD1 covers 9 bases. Losses at the gene ends were 0 bases for V and 6 bases for J; bases not matched to a gene: 8. CDR1 DFQATT and CDR2 SNEGSKA come from the germline V gene (reference sequence). The CDR3 covers 16 residues. The CDR3 sequence: CSARDRGQGLAGELFF. The DNA of the CDR3 is TGCAGTGCTAGAGACAGGGGACAGGGTCTAGCCGGGGAGCTGTTTTTT.

The chain uses TRBV4-3 and TRBJ1-1, with a weak D call TRBD1 (5 bases). The CDR3 extends over 14 amino acids. Trimming removed 2 bases at V and 1 base at J, with 8 bases between. CDR1 is LGHNA and CDR2 is YSLEER in the germline V gene. For the CDR3, the DNA is TGCGCCAGCAGCCAAATAGGACAGAACACTGAAGCTTTCTTT. It is translated as CASSQIGQNTEAFF.

The rearrangement joins TRBV12-3 or TRBV12-4 to TRBJ2-5, with 10 bases aligning to TRBD2. CDR3 length equals 17 residues. Trimming cost V 1 base and J 2 bases; bases outside gene matches: 7. CDR3 nucleotide sequence: TGTGCCAGCAGTTTAGGGGTGATAGCGGGAGGACAAGAGACCCAGTACTTC. This codes for CASSLGVIAGGQETQYF.